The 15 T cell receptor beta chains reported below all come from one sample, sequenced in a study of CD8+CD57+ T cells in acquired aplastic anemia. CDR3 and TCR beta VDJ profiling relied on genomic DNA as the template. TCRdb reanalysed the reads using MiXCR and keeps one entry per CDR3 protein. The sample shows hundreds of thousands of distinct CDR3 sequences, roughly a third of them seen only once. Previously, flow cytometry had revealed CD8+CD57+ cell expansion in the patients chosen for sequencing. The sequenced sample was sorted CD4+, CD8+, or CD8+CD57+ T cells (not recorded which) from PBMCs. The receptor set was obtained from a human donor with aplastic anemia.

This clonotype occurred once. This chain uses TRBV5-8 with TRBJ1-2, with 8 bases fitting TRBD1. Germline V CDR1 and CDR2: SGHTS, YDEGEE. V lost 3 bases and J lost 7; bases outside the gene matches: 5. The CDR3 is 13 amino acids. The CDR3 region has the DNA TGTGCCAGCAGCTCGGACAGGGATCGTGGCTACACCTTC. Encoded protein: CASSSDRDRGYTF.

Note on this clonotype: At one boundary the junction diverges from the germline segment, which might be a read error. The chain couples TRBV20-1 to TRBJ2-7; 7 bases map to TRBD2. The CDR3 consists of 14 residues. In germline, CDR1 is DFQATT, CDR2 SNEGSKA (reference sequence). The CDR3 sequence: CSARGAGPVYEQHF. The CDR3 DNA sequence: TGCAGTGCTAGAGGAGCGGGACCCGTATACGAGCAGCACTTC.

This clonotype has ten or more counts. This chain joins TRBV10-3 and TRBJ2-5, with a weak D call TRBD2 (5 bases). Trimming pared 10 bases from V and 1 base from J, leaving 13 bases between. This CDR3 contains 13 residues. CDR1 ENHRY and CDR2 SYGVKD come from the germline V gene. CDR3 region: CATRTGIQETQYF. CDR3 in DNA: TGTGCCACCCGTACGGGGATCCAAGAGACCCAGTACTTC.

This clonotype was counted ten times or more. The CDR3 protein is CASSFVGEGQPQHF. For the CDR3, the DNA is TGTGCCAGTAGTTTTGTGGGGGAGGGTCAGCCCCAGCATTTT. The chain carries TRBV19 and TRBJ1-5, with D perhaps TRBD1 (5 bases). The CDR3 contains 14 residues. The germline V and J ends were trimmed by 5 bases and 6 bases, with 14 bases remaining between them. Germline V lookup: CDR1 LNHDA, CDR2 SQIVND (reference sequence).

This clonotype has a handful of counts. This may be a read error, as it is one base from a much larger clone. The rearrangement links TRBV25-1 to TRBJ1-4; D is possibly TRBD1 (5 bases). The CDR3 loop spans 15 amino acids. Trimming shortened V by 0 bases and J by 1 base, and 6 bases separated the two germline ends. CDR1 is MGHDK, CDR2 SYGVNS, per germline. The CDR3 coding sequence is TGTGCCAGCAGTGAATATAGGGGAACTAATGAAAAACTGTTTTTT. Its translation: CASSEYRGTNEKLFF.

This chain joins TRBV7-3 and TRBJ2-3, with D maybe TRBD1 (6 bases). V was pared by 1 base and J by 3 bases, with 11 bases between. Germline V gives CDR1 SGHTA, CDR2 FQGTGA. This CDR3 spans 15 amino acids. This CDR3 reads CASSLRGQGTDTQYF. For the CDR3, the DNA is TGTGCCAGCAGCTTAAGGGGGCAGGGAACAGATACGCAGTATTTT.

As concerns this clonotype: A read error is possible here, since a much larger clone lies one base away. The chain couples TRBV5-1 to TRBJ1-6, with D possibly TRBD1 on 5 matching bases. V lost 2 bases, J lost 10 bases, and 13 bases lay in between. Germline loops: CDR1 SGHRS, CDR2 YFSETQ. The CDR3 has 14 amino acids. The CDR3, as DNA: TGCGCCAGCAGCTTCGGGGGTCGGGTCTCACCCCTCCACTTT. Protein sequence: CASSFGGRVSPLHF.

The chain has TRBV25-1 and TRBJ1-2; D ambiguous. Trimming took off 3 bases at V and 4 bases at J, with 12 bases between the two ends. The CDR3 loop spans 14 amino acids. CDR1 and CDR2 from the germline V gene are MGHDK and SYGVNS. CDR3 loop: CASSDFNSRYGYTF. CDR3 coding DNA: TGTGCCAGCAGTGATTTCAACAGCCGCTATGGCTACACCTTC.

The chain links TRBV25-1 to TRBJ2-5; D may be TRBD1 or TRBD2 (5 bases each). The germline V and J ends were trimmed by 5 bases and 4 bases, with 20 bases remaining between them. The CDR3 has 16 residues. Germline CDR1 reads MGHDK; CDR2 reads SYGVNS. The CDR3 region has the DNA TGTGCCAGCAGTCCACCGGGACGGAGGATTGGAGAGACCCAGTACTTC. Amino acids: CASSPPGRRIGETQYF. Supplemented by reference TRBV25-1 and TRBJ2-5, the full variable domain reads EADIYQTPRYLVIGTGKKITLECSQTMGHDKMYWYQQDPGMELHLIHYSYGVNSTEKGDLSSESTVSRIRTEHFPLTLESARPSHTSQYLCASSPPGRRIGETQYFGPGTRLLVL.

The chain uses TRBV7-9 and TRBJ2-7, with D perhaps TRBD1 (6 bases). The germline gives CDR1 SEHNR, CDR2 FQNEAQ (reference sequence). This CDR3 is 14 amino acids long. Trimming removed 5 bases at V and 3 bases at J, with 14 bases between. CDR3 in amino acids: CASSTQGNIYEQYF. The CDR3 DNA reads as TGTGCCAGCAGCACCCAGGGGAACATCTACGAGCAGTACTTC.

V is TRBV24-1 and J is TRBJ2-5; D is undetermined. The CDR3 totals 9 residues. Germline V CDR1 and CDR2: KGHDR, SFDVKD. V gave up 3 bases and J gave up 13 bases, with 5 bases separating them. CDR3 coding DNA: TGTGCCACCAGTGATCCAATGTACTTC. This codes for CATSDPMYF.

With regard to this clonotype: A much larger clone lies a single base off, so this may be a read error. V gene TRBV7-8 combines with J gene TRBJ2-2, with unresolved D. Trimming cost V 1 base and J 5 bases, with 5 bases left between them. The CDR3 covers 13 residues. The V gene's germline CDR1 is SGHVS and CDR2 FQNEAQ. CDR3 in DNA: TGTGCCAGCAGCTTAGTGATGACCGGGGAGCTGTTTTTT. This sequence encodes CASSLVMTGELFF. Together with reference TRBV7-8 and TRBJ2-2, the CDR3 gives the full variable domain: GAGVSQSPRYKVAKRGQDVALRCDPISGHVSLFWYQQALGQGPEFLTYFQNEAQLDKSGLPSDRFFAERPEGSVSTLKIQRTQQEDSAVYLCASSLVMTGELFFGEGSRLTVL.

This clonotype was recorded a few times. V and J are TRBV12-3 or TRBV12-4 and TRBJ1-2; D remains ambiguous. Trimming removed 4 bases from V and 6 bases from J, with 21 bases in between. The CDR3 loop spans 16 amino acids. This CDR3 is CASSSLDDPSGNGYTF. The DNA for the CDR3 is TGTGCCAGCAGTTCGTTAGATGACCCCTCCGGGAATGGCTACACCTTC.

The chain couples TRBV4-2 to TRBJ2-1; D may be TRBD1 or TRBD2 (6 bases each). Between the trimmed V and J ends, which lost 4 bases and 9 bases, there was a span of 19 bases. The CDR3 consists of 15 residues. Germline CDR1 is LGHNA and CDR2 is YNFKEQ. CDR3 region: CASSPIRGEVSEQFF. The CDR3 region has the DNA TGTGCCAGCAGCCCGATTAGGGGGGAAGTTAGTGAGCAGTTCTTC.

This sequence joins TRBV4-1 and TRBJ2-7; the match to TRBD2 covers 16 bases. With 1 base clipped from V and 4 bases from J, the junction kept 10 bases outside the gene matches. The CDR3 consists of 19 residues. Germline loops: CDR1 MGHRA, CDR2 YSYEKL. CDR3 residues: CASSQGITGTSGGAYEQYF. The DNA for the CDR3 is TGCGCCAGCAGCCAAGGGATTACCGGGACTAGCGGGGGGGCGTACGAGCAGTACTTC.